Sequencing of this T cell receptor (beta chain) was carried out in a study of T cell changes during pregnancy in multiple sclerosis. This CDR3 has 15 residues. Germline loops: CDR1 SGHDN, CDR2 FVKESK. Trimming left V 1 base short and J 5 bases short, with 13 bases between. Repertoires were generated with immunoSEQ multiplex PCR, while TCRdb's copy carries only in-frame clones and drops some. The repertoire holds tens of thousands of clones, with 91% as singletons. The TCR originated in a female donor in good health, enrolled as a control in a pregnancy study. The chain uses TRBV14 and TRBJ2-3, with D maybe TRBD1 (5 bases). Sequencing used CD4+ T cells from peripheral blood mononuclear cells, obtained in the third trimester of pregnancy. CDR3 DNA sequence: TGTGCCAGCAGCCAAGTCCAGGGAAGGGGAGATACGCAGTATTTT. This codes for CASSQVQGRGDTQYF.